These T cell receptor beta chains were read from a single sample in a study of OX40 agonist ivuxolimab in advanced cancers. Sequencing used immunoSEQ multiplex PCR; TCRdb keeps in-frame clones, though not all of them. The table shows 65,000 to 95,000 clones, with around 85% occurring only once. The material was CD4+ or CD8+ T cells sorted from blood, obtained in a trial of the OX40 agonist ivuxolimab. These receptors came from an adult with an advanced solid tumor such as melanoma, head and neck, liver or kidney cancer. The CDR3 runs from the conserved cysteine through the conserved F or W. The order of the fields is clone size, J gene, D gene, V gene, CDR3 DNA, CDR3 protein. The D gene is left open where the match is weak. The size field is filled for only some rows; it gives once, few, many or a size class.

NA | TRBJ2-7 | NA | TRBV11-3 | TGTGCCAGCAGCTCCGGCGGGGACGAGCAGTACTTC | CASSSGGDEQYF
NA | TRBJ2-1 | NA | TRBV6-1 | TGTGCCAGCAGTGAAGGTCACAGGGAGGGGCAGTTCTTC | CASSEGHREGQFF
few | TRBJ2-2 | TRBD1 | TRBV2 | TGTGCCAGCAGTGCCTACAGGGGCGGGACCGGGGAGCTGTTTTTT | CASSAYRGGTGELFF
NA | TRBJ2-7 | TRBD2 | TRBV27 | TGTGCCAGCAGCAGTTTCAGACTAGCGGGCTCCTACGAGCAGTACTTC | CASSSFRLAGSYEQYF
NA | TRBJ1-2 | NA | TRBV28 | TGTGCCAGCAGTTTCGTGCGGGACGGCTATGGCTACACCTTC | CASSFVRDGYGYTF
NA | TRBJ2-3 | NA | TRBV9 | TGTGCCAGCAGCGTAATAGTTTCAGGCACAGATACGCAGTATTTT | CASSVIVSGTDTQYF
NA | TRBJ2-7 | NA | TRBV19 | TGTGCCAGTAGTATAGATTTAGGACAGCAGAACGAGCAGTACTTC | CASSIDLGQQNEQYF
NA | TRBJ1-5 | NA | TRBV19 | TGTGCCAGTAGGGAAGGAGCCGGCAATCAGCCCCAGCATTTT | CASREGAGNQPQHF
NA | TRBJ2-7 | NA | TRBV6-6 | TGTGCCAGCAGTTACTCGAGAGGGGCCTACGAGCAGTACTTC | CASSYSRGAYEQYF
few | TRBJ2-5 | NA | TRBV7-8 | TGTGCCAGCAGCTTTAGGGGGGGAGGGCCAGAGAAGACCCAGTACTTC | CASSFRGGGPEKTQYF
NA | TRBJ2-3 | TRBD1 | TRBV11-2 | TGTGCCAGCGCGCGGTTGACAGGGGAAACAGATACGCAGTATTTT | CASARLTGETDTQYF
NA | TRBJ2-3 | NA | TRBV7-2 | TGTGCCAGCAGCTTAGATAGCTGGAATACGCAGTATTTT | CASSLDSWNTQYF
NA | TRBJ1-6 | TRBD1 | TRBV4-2 | TGTGCCAGCAGCCAAGAGACAGGGGAAGGGGATTCACCCCTCCACTTT | CASSQETGEGDSPLHF
once | TRBJ1-5 | NA | TRBV4-1 | TGCGCCAGCAGCCAAGAGGGGGGTTCAGGGACATATCTTTATCAGCCCCAGCATTTT | CASSQEGGSGTYLYQPQHF
NA | TRBJ2-1 | NA | TRBV11-2 | TGTGCCAGCAGCCTCCGCATCAGCGGAGCCTTTTACAATGAGCAGTTCTTC | CASSLRISGAFYNEQFF
NA | TRBJ1-5 | NA | TRBV6-6 | TGTGCCAGCACTTACAATGAAGGGCCCCAGCATTTT | CASTYNEGPQHF
NA | TRBJ2-2 | TRBD2 | TRBV7-6 | TGTGCCAGCAGCTTAAAAATTCCCGAACTAGCGGGAGTACGAAGGGCCGGGGAGCTGTTTTTT | CASSLKIPELAGVRRAGELFF
NA | TRBJ2-7 | NA | TRBV5-6 | TGTGCCAGCAGCTTCCCCGGACAAGTTCCATACGAGCAGTACTTC | CASSFPGQVPYEQYF
NA | TRBJ2-1 | NA | TRBV21-1 | TGTGCCAGCAGCAAAGCCGGGGGGACAAATGAGCAGTTCTTC | CASSKAGGTNEQFF
NA | TRBJ2-2 | NA | TRBV15 | TGTGCCACCAGCACCACCCTAGGGGACACCGGGGAGCTGTTTTTT | CATSTTLGDTGELFF
NA | TRBJ2-1 | NA | TRBV7-2 | TGTGCCAGCCAGACGACAGATCCCTACAATGAGCAGTTCTTC | CASQTTDPYNEQFF
NA | TRBJ2-5 | TRBD2 | TRBV6-5 | TGTGCCAGCAGTTACTCGATAAGCGGGGGGGCCGGGACCCAGTACTTC | CASSYSISGGAGTQYF
NA | TRBJ1-1 | TRBD1 | TRBV20-1 | TGCAGTGCTAGACGGACAGGGCGCGCTTTCTTT | CSARRTGRAFF
NA | TRBJ1-1 | NA | TRBV7-2 | TGTGCCAGCAGCTTTCCCGGGAGTGAAGCTTTCTTT | CASSFPGSEAFF
few | TRBJ1-5 | NA | TRBV28 | TGTGCCAGCAGTTTCGAGTCAGATGGTAGCAATCAGCCCCAGCATTTT | CASSFESDGSNQPQHF
NA | TRBJ2-7 | TRBD1 | TRBV13 | TGTGCCAGCAGCTGGGGACAGTTTAAAGAGCAGTACTTC | CASSWGQFKEQYF
NA | TRBJ2-7 | NA | TRBV5-6 | TGTGCCAGCAGCAGAGAAGGAAGGGTACTGAGGGAGCAGTACTTC | CASSREGRVLREQYF
NA | TRBJ2-1 | TRBD1 | TRBV28 | TGTGCCAGCACCCAAGGGGGACAGGGGGCATACAATGAGCAGTTCTTC | CASTQGGQGAYNEQFF
NA | TRBJ2-3 | TRBD2 | TRBV7-9 | TGTGCCAGCAGCACAGCCACCGGACTAGCGGGAGGAGATACGCAGTATTTT | CASSTATGLAGGDTQYF
NA | TRBJ2-1 | TRBD1 | TRBV27 | TGTGCCAGCAGTTCGCCCTTACAGGGGGCGCGTGAGCAGTTCTTC | CASSSPLQGAREQFF
NA | TRBJ2-7 | NA | TRBV11-2 | TGTGCCAGCAGCTTAGGACCCCCGGTGACAGGAGTTTACGAGCAGTACTTC | CASSLGPPVTGVYEQYF
NA | TRBJ1-4 | TRBD1 | TRBV5-6 | TGTGCCAGCAGCTTGCGGGGGCAGGGGGCTGGTAATGAAAAACTGTTTTTT | CASSLRGQGAGNEKLFF
NA | TRBJ1-4 | TRBD1 | TRBV6-5 | TGTGCCAGCAGCTCAGGGGGCCTCACTAATGAAAAACTGTTTTTT | CASSSGGLTNEKLFF
NA | TRBJ2-7 | NA | TRBV11-3 | TGTGCCAGCAGCCCCGAAGGATCCTCCTACGAGCAGTACTTC | CASSPEGSSYEQYF